This TCR beta chain was sequenced during a study of blood T cell repertoires in COVID-19. Profiling relied on immunoSEQ multiplex PCR, and the TCRdb table lists in-frame clones only, not all of them. Counted here are 150,000 to 200,000 clones, about four fifths occurring once; the ten biggest clones make up about an eighth. The source is a man in his sixties or seventies who had recovered from COVID-19. The sequencing sample was made of peripheral blood.

The CDR3: CASSESGVYEQYF. As DNA, the CDR3 is TGTGCCAGCAGTGAAAGCGGGGTGTACGAGCAGTACTTC. The rearrangement uses TRBV6-1 and TRBJ2-7; 7 nucleotides agree with TRBD2. Unmatched junction bases numbered 2, after V lost 2 bases and J lost 4 bases. The V gene's germline CDR1 is MNHNS and CDR2 SASEGT. The CDR3 covers 13 residues.